This T cell receptor beta chain was captured by sequencing in a study of blood T cell repertoires in COVID-19. Study overall: Sources were T cells, B-cell-depleted T cells, or PBMCs; the material itself was cDNA or gDNA.

Participants spanned ages 18 to 89 years and resided in roughly 22 US areas. Participants reported their clinical history, and cohort assignment relied on those reports. The J segment lost 5 bases and the V segment lost 6 bases, leaving 12 bases of the junction unmatched. The CDR3 sequence is 15 residues long. Germline CDR1 reads SQVTM; CDR2 reads ANQGSEA. Assay used: immunoSEQ multiplex PCR; TCRdb lists only in-frame clones, some missing. The sample shows some 210,000 clones, 87% of them seen only once. Sequenced: PBMCs or T cells enriched from blood (not recorded which). The chain carries TRBV29-1 and TRBJ2-3; 9 nucleotides line up with TRBD2. This clonotype originated in a man in his late teens or twenties with acute COVID-19. CDR3 sequence (DNA): TGCAGCGTCGAGAGACTAGCGGCCTTACGAGATACGCAGTATTTT. Translated: CSVERLAALRDTQYF.